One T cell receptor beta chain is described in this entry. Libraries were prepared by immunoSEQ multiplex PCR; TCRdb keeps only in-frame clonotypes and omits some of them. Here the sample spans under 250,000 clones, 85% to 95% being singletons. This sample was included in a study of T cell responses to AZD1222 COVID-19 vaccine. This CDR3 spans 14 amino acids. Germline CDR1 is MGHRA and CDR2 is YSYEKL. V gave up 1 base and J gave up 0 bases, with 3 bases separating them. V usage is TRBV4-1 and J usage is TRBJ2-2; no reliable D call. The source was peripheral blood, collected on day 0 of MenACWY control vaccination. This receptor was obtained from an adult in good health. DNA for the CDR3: TGCGCCAGCAGCCAAGGTCCGAACACCGGGGAGCTGTTTTTT. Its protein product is CASSQGPNTGELFF.